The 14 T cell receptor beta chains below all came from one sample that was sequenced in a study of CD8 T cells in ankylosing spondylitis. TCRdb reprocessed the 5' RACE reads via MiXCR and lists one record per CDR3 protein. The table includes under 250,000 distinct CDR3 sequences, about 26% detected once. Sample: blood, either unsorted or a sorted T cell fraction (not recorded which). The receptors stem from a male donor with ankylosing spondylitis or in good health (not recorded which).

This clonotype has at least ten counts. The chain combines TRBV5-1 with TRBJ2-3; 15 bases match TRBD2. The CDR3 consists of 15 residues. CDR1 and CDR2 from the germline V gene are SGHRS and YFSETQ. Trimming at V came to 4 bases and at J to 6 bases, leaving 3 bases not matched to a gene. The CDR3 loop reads CASSTGLAGGDTQYF. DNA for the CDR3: TGCGCCAGCAGCACGGGACTAGCGGGAGGTGATACGCAGTATTTT.

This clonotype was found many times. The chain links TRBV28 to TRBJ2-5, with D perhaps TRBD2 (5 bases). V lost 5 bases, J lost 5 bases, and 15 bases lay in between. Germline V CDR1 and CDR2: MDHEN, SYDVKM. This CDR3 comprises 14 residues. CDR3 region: CASSGDGPGETQYF. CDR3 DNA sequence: TGTGCCAGCAGTGGCGACGGCCCGGGGGAGACCCAGTACTTC.

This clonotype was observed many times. CDR3 protein: CSASWEDTEAFF. Here the CDR3 DNA reads TGCAGTGCTAGTTGGGAGGACACTGAAGCTTTCTTT. The V call is TRBV20-1, the J call TRBJ1-1, with D hard to call. V dropped 3 bases and J dropped 3 bases, with 8 bases sitting between them. Germline assignment: CDR1 DFQATT and CDR2 SNEGSKA (reference sequence). This CDR3 contains 12 residues.

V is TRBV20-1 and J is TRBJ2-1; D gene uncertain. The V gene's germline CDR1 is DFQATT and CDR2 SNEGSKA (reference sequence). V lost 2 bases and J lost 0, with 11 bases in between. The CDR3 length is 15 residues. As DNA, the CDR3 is TGCAGTGCTAGACCCCTAGACACCTCCTACAATGAGCAGTTCTTC. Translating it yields CSARPLDTSYNEQFF.

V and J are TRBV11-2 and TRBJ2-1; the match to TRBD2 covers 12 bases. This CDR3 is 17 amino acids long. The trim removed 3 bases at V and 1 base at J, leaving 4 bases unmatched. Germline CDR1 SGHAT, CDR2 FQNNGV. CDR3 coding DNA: TGTGCCAGCAGCTTTCAGACTAGCGGGAGTTCCTACAATGAGCAGTTCTTC. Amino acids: CASSFQTSGSSYNEQFF.

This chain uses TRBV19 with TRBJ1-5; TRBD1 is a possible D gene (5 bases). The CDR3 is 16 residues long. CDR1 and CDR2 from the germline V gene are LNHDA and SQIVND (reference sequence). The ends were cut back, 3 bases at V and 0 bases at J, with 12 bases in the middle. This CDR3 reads CASSIRQYDSNQPQHF. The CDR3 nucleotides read TGTGCCAGTAGTATTAGACAGTACGATAGCAATCAGCCCCAGCATTTT.

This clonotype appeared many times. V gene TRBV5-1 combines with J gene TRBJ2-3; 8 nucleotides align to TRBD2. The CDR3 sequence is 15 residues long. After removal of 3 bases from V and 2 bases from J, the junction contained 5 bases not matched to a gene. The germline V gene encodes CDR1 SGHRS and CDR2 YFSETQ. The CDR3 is CASSWDGRATDTQYF. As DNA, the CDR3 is TGCGCCAGCAGCTGGGACGGGAGGGCCACAGATACGCAGTATTTT.

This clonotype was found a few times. DNA for the CDR3: TGCAGTGCCACCAGTGCCGGTGAGCAGTTCTTC. Its protein product is CSATSAGEQFF. The V call is TRBV20-1, the J call TRBJ2-1, with D unclear. Trimming pared 6 bases from V and 9 bases from J, leaving 12 bases between. CDR1 is DFQATT and CDR2 is SNEGSKA in the germline V gene (reference sequence). The CDR3 loop spans 11 amino acids.

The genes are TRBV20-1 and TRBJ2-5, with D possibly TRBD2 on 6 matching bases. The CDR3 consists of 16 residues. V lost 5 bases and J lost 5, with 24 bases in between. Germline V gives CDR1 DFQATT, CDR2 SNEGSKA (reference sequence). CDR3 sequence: CSALHMGLGGFETQYF. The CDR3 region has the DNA TGCAGTGCTTTACATATGGGACTCGGGGGATTCGAGACCCAGTACTTC.

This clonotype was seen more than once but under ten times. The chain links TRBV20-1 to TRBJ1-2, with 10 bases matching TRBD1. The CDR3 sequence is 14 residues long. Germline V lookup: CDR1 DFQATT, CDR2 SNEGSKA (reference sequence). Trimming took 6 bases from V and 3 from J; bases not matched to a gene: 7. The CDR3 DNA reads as TGCAGTGCCCCCCGACAGGGGGCTGACTATGGCTACACCTTC. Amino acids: CSAPRQGADYGYTF.

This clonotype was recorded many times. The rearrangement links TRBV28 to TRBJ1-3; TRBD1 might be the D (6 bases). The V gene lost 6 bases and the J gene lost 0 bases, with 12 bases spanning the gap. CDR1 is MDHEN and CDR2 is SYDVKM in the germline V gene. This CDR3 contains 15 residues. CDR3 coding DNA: TGTGCCAGCAGAACCAGGGGAGACTCTGGAAACACCATATATTTT. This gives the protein CASRTRGDSGNTIYF.

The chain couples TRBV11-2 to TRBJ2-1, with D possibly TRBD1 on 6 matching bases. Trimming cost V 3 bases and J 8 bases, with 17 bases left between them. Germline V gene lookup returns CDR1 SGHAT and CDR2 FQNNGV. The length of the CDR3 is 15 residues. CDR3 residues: CASSFGAKGVDEQFF. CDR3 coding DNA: TGTGCCAGCAGCTTCGGGGCCAAGGGGGTGGATGAGCAGTTCTTC.

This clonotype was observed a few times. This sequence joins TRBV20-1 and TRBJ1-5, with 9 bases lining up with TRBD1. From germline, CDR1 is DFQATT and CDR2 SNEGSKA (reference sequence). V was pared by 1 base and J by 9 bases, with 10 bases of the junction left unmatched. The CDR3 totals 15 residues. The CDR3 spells CSARVEDRGFGPQHF. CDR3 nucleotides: TGCAGTGCTAGAGTTGAGGACAGGGGATTTGGGCCCCAGCATTTT.

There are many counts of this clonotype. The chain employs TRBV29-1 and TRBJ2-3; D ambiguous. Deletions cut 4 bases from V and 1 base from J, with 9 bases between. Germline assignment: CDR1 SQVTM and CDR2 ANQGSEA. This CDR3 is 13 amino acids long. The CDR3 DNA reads TGCAGCGTTGCTGGGGTCGGCACAGATACGCAGTATTTT. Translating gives CSVAGVGTDTQYF.